Presented here are 14 T cell receptor beta chains from one specimen sequenced in a study of T cells after yellow fever vaccination. TCRdb called the 5' RACE reads again in MiXCR, with one record for every CDR3 protein. The data contain just under 600,000 distinct CDR3 sequences, less than 15% of them seen just once; the ten biggest clones take up more than 12%. Sequenced here: PBMCs, sampled on the day of the yellow fever booster vaccination. These receptors all come from a man in his thirties or forties who received the YFV17D yellow fever vaccine.

V usage is TRBV30 and J usage is TRBJ2-1; D uncertain. This CDR3 is built from 15 residues. Per germline, CDR1 GTSNPN and CDR2 SVGIG (reference sequence). Trimming left V 0 bases short and J 6 bases short, with 15 bases between. The DNA for the CDR3 is TGTGCCTGGAGTGTGAAACTGGTCATCCGCAATGAGCAGTTCTTC. It encodes CAWSVKLVIRNEQFF.

V gene TRBV3-1 combines with J gene TRBJ2-7, with 8 bases that match TRBD2. CDR1 is LGHDT and CDR2 is YNNKEL in the germline V gene (reference sequence). This CDR3 spans 14 amino acids. J was trimmed by 2 bases and V by 3 bases; bases with no gene match: 3. CDR3 DNA sequence: TGTGCCAGCAGCCAGACTAGCGAGGCCTACGAGCAGTACTTC. It encodes CASSQTSEAYEQYF.

This chain links TRBV7-2 with TRBJ1-2, with a tentative D call TRBD1 (6 bases). Germline V gene sequence: CDR1 SGHTA, CDR2 FQGNSA. The CDR3 runs to 15 residues. Trimming removed 0 bases at V and 7 bases at J, with 15 bases between. The chain's CDR3 is CASSLASTGASGYTF. Written as DNA, the CDR3 is TGTGCCAGCAGCTTAGCAAGTACGGGGGCTTCTGGCTACACCTTC.

CDR3 in amino acids: CASSYPPNIASSSYEQYF. For the CDR3, the DNA is TGTGCCAGCAGTTACCCTCCCAATATAGCGTCTAGCTCCTACGAGCAGTACTTC. V and J are TRBV6-5 and TRBJ2-7; D perhaps matches TRBD2 (5 bases). This CDR3 contains 18 residues. The ends were cut back, 2 bases at V and 0 bases at J, with 20 bases in the middle. Germline values: CDR1 MNHEY, CDR2 SVGAGI.

The chain links TRBV7-2 to TRBJ2-3; 12 bases are a match to TRBD2. Trimming took 4 bases from V and 2 from J; bases not matched to a gene: 4. The V gene's germline CDR1 is SGHTA and CDR2 FQGNSA. This CDR3 is built from 16 residues. The CDR3 DNA is TGTGCCAGCAGCTCCACTAGCGGGGGGTCCACAGATACGCAGTATTTT. Translation: CASSSTSGGSTDTQYF.

The V call is TRBV12-3 or TRBV12-4, the J call TRBJ1-1; 7 bases match TRBD1. The CDR3 has 14 residues. With 3 bases clipped from V and 1 base from J, the junction kept 2 bases outside the gene matches. The DNA for the CDR3 is TGTGCCAGCAGTTTGACAGGGCCGAACACTGAAGCTTTCTTT. Residues: CASSLTGPNTEAFF.

This clonotype came up a few times. The chain couples TRBV28 to TRBJ2-7; 12 bases match TRBD2. With 6 bases clipped from V and 0 bases from J, the junction kept 3 bases outside the gene matches. The CDR3 sequence is 15 residues long. Germline V gene data show CDR1 as MDHEN and CDR2 as SYDVKM. The CDR3 nucleotides are TGTGCCAGCAGACAGACTAGCGGGAGCTCCTACGAGCAGTACTTC. Encoded protein: CASRQTSGSSYEQYF.

Only a few counts were recorded for this clonotype. The chain couples TRBV4-3 to TRBJ2-1; TRBD2 matches at 8 bases. Germline lookup yields CDR1 LGHNA and CDR2 YSLEER. The V segment lost 1 base and the J segment 3 bases; nucleotides outside the gene matches: 5. The CDR3 runs 16 residues. The CDR3 DNA follows: TGCGCCAGCAGCCAAGTTCCCGCGGGAGGCTACAATGAGCAGTTCTTC. Translated, it gives CASSQVPAGGYNEQFF.

The chain joins TRBV4-3 to TRBJ1-1, with D tentatively TRBD1 (6 bases). This CDR3 is built from 14 residues. The germline gives CDR1 LGHNA, CDR2 YSLEER. Trimming left V 1 base short and J 5 bases short, with 11 bases between. The CDR3 DNA is TGCGCCAGCAGCCAAGCGAAGGGGGGGACTGAAGCTTTCTTT. Its translation is CASSQAKGGTEAFF.

This clonotype was counted a few times. The gene calls are TRBV28 and TRBJ2-7, with D tentatively TRBD2 (6 bases). The CDR3 runs 12 residues. Germline values: CDR1 MDHEN, CDR2 SYDVKM. Trimming removed 9 bases from V and 1 base from J, with 10 bases in between. This CDR3 is CASLATSYEQYF. Here the CDR3 DNA reads TGTGCCAGTCTAGCGACATCCTACGAGCAGTACTTC.

The genes are TRBV9 and TRBJ1-2, with D unclear. Trimming took 0 bases from V and 4 from J, leaving 10 bases between them. In germline, CDR1 is SGDLS, CDR2 YYNGEE. There are 14 residues in the CDR3. CDR3 sequence: CASSVASGPYGYTF. The CDR3 DNA follows: TGTGCCAGCAGCGTAGCCTCCGGACCCTATGGCTACACCTTC.

The V call is TRBV5-1, the J call TRBJ2-5; D not certain. Germline V gene sequence: CDR1 SGHRS, CDR2 YFSETQ. The CDR3 spans 15 residues. The V gene lost 0 bases and the J gene lost 5 bases, with 14 bases spanning the gap. Here the CDR3 DNA reads TGCGCCAGCAGCTTGGCCTATGGATCCTGGGAGACCCAGTACTTC. Amino acids: CASSLAYGSWETQYF.

Many counts were recorded for this clonotype. CDR3 DNA sequence: TGTGCCAGCAGCCAAGATCTGTCAGCGGGGGGGACCTACAATGAGCAGTTCTTC. It yields the protein CASSQDLSAGGTYNEQFF. The chain employs TRBV4-2 and TRBJ2-1, with 10 bases fitting TRBD2. CDR1 and CDR2 (germline): LGHNA, YNFKEQ. CDR3 length equals 18 residues. The V and J ends lost 0 bases and 2 bases, in that order; junction bases with no gene match: 7.

This clonotype was found many times. The chain links TRBV12-3 or TRBV12-4 to TRBJ2-7; maybe TRBD1 (6 bases). The ends were cut back, 7 bases at V and 1 base at J, with 11 bases in the middle. The length of the CDR3 is 13 residues. CDR3 sequence reads: CASNPGTSYEQYF. In DNA, the CDR3 is TGTGCCAGCAACCCCGGGACATCCTACGAGCAGTACTTC.